A single T cell receptor (beta chain) is shown here with its context. Its target is not known. The CDR3 has 16 residues. V was clipped by 0 bases and J by 2 bases, with 14 bases between them. Per the germline V gene, CDR1 is MNHEY and CDR2 is SMNVEV (reference sequence). This specimen comes from a study of CD8+ T cells in alopecia areata. Stated treatment: oral pan-JAK inhibitor, 5-10 mg twice daily. Sequencing templates came from extracted RNA that was reverse transcribed into cDNA. The repertoire was sequenced with immunoSEQ multiplex PCR; TCRdb's copy has only in-frame clones and lacks some. This repertoire shows fewer than 150,000 clones, 65% to 90% found once; its top ten account for approximately 25%. Study-level results: Normal scalp had lower clonality than lesional scalp, with alopecia totalis/universalis lesions showing this most strongly.

The V call is TRBV27, the J call TRBJ2-7, with D perhaps matching TRBD1 (8 bases). Sequencing used CD8+ T cells sorted from blood, obtained at week 4, from a patient treated with tofacitinib. This TCR derives from a human donor with alopecia areata. Here the CDR3 reads CASSLSHRGGAYEQYF. The CDR3 nucleotides are TGTGCCAGCAGTTTATCACACAGGGGGGGAGCCTACGAGCAGTACTTC.